The 13 T cell receptor beta chains given below trace back to one sample, sequenced in a study of sequential checkpoint blockade in melanoma. TCRdb's copy holds only in-frame clones and misses some; the assay was immunoSEQ multiplex PCR. The sample holds roughly 4,200 clones, 23% seen once. Treatment: randomized to nivolumab then ipilimumab (arm A) or the reverse (arm B). The sequencing here drew on tumor tissue (inferred from file names), taken from a patient given nivolumab and ipilimumab in sequence. These receptors were collected from a human donor with melanoma.

This clone showed up many times. The chain joins TRBV11-3 to TRBJ2-3; tentatively, D is TRBD1 or TRBD2 (6 bases each). Germline CDR1 reads SGHNT; CDR2 reads YENEEA. This CDR3 region has 17 residues. Between the trimmed V and J ends, which lost 3 bases and 2 bases, there was a span of 18 bases. The CDR3 nucleotides read TGTGCCAGCAGCTTGGTTGTAGGGGGGAAGGACACAGATACGCAGTATTTT. Its translation: CASSLVVGGKDTDTQYF.

The chain has TRBV30 and TRBJ1-2; D not certain. This CDR3 spans 11 amino acids. Germline V lookup: CDR1 GTSNPN, CDR2 SVGIG (reference sequence). Trimming pared 1 base from V and 8 bases from J, leaving 8 bases between. In nucleotides, the CDR3 is TGTGCCTGGAGTGCCGGTGCCGGCTACACCTTC. Residues: CAWSAGAGYTF.

Relative to its sample, this clone is medium-sized. The chain recombines TRBV9 with TRBJ2-2, with 9 positions matching TRBD2. Germline V CDR1 and CDR2: SGDLS, YYNGEE. J gave up 6 bases and V 0 bases, and 6 bases lay outside the gene matches. The CDR3 contains 16 residues. Here the CDR3 reads CASSVASGIRAGELFF. CDR3 nucleotides: TGTGCCAGCAGCGTAGCTAGCGGGATCCGGGCCGGGGAGCTGTTTTTT. The full variable domain, completed using reference TRBV9 and TRBJ2-2, is DSGVTQTPKHLITATGQRVTLRCSPRSGDLSVYWYQQSLDQGLQFLIQYYNGEERAKGNILERFSAQQFPDLHSELNLSSLELGDSALYFCASSVASGIRAGELFFGEGSRLTVL.

The J gene is TRBJ2-5, the V gene TRBV19; D may be TRBD2 (7 bases). Germline CDR1 LNHDA, CDR2 SQIVND (reference sequence). The CDR3 covers 15 residues. V was shortened by 4 bases and J by 5 bases, with 17 bases between the two germline ends. The CDR3 reads CASSTGGRVRETQYF. The CDR3 coding sequence is TGTGCCAGTAGTACCGGGGGGCGAGTCCGGGAGACCCAGTACTTC. Full variable domain (rest looked up from reference TRBV19 and TRBJ2-5): DGGITQSPKYLFRKEGQNVTLSCEQNLNHDAMYWYRQDPGQGLRLIYYSQIVNDFQKGDIAEGYSVSREKKESFPLTVTSAQKNPTAFYLCASSTGGRVRETQYFGPGTRLLVL.

This chain uses TRBV18 with TRBJ1-5, with TRBD1 as a possible D gene (6 bases). This CDR3 comprises 14 residues. In germline, CDR1 is KGHSH, CDR2 LQKENI. The germline V and J ends were trimmed by 0 bases and 7 bases, with 10 bases remaining between them. As DNA, the CDR3 is TGTGCCAGCTCACCACCGTCAGGGGCCCAGCCCCAGCATTTT. Its protein product is CASSPPSGAQPQHF.

This clone has ten or more counts. The chain carries TRBV11-3 and TRBJ1-1; D is possibly TRBD1 (5 bases). This CDR3 has 14 amino acids. The V and J ends lost 5 bases and 3 bases respectively, with 13 bases between them. CDR1 and CDR2 (germline): SGHNT, YENEEA. The CDR3, as DNA: TGTGCCAGCAGCCCCATGGACACGTACACTGAAGCTTTCTTT. Residues: CASSPMDTYTEAFF.

This rearrangement joins TRBV5-1 to TRBJ2-1; perhaps TRBD1 as D (5 bases). The ends were cut back, 0 bases at V and 8 bases at J, with 21 bases in the middle. The CDR3 contains 17 residues. The germline V gene encodes CDR1 SGHRS and CDR2 YFSETQ. The DNA of the CDR3 is TGCGCCAGCAGCTTGGAGGGATCCCCAGGGCTTGGGGATGAGCAGTTCTTC. It specifies CASSLEGSPGLGDEQFF.

The chain uses TRBV28 and TRBJ2-7; 9 nucleotides match TRBD2. The CDR3 has 14 residues. V lost 3 bases to trimming and J lost 6 bases; unmatched junction nucleotides: 6. CDR1 is MDHEN and CDR2 is SYDVKM in the germline V gene. This chain's CDR3 is CASSFAGGGREQYF. In DNA, the CDR3 is TGTGCCAGCAGTTTTGCGGGAGGGGGTCGCGAGCAGTACTTC.

This clone showed up just a few times. This sequence joins TRBV6-8 and TRBJ1-1, with TRBD1 matching over 8 bases. The CDR3 length is 13 residues. Germline CDR1 MNHGY, CDR2 SAAAGT. The V and J ends lost 6 bases and 5 bases, in that order; junction bases with no gene match: 5. The CDR3 DNA reads TGTGCCAGCAGGGAAACAGGGGGAACTGAAGCTTTCTTT. Protein sequence: CASRETGGTEAFF.

This chain joins TRBV9 and TRBJ2-3; D uncertain. The germline V gene has CDR1 SGDLS and CDR2 YYNGEE. Between the trimmed V and J ends, which lost 4 bases and 4 bases, there was a span of 7 bases. This CDR3 is 12 amino acids long. CDR3: CASSSYPDTQYF. For the CDR3, the DNA is TGTGCCAGCAGCTCGTACCCAGATACGCAGTATTTT.

In DNA, the CDR3 is TGTGCCAGCTCACTTGGGGGGCGGGCCGACGAGCAGTACTTC. The encoded protein is CASSLGGRADEQYF. The genes are TRBV18 and TRBJ2-7; tentatively, D is TRBD1 or TRBD2 (6 bases each). Germline assignment: CDR1 KGHSH and CDR2 LQKENI. The CDR3 loop spans 14 amino acids. The V end lost 4 bases, the J end lost 5 bases, and 15 bases lay between the germline ends.

This chain uses TRBV12-5 with TRBJ1-2; a weak D match, TRBD1 (6 bases). V gave up 5 bases and J gave up 8 bases, with 18 bases separating them. Germline-derived CDR1 and CDR2 are LGHNT and FRNRAP. The CDR3 is 14 residues long. CDR3 region: CASGLDRGGRGYTF. CDR3 coding DNA: TGTGCTAGTGGTCTGGACAGAGGGGGAAGAGGCTACACCTTC.

This clone was recorded many times. V gene TRBV11-3 combines with J gene TRBJ2-5; either TRBD1 or TRBD2 may supply D (5 bases each). The germline CDR1 and CDR2 sequences are SGHNT and YENEEA. Trimming removed 5 bases at V and 3 bases at J, with 13 bases between. The CDR3 consists of 14 residues. In DNA, the CDR3 is TGTGCCAGCAGCAGCCGGGACGGAAAAGAGACCCAGTACTTC. Encoded protein: CASSSRDGKETQYF.